The 30 T cell receptor beta chains below were found in one sample sequenced in a study of prognosis after radiotherapy for stage I lung cancer (dated by TCRdb to 2020 to 2022). Sequencing was carried out with an Illumina HiSeq 3000. Two rounds of multiplex PCR were used to amplify the TCR beta CDR3 region from genomic DNA. In the first round of PCR, primers specific to each TRBV and TRBJ gene were used, and the primer sequences are filed in Chinese patent CN105087789A. TCRdb reworked the public reads: Q25 trimming with fastp, MiXCR clone assembly, productive beta chains retained. Each entry merges the rows of one CDR3 protein and shows their most common DNA and genes. Present in this sample are some 13,000 distinct CDR3 sequences, less than 50% of which were seen just once. Jointly, the top ten make up approximately 30% of the sample. Specimen: PBMCs, collected before or after stereotactic body radiation therapy (not recorded which). All receptors derive from a donor of 50 years or more with non-small cell lung cancer.

In regard to this clonotype: It is likely a read error: a sequence one base away is far more abundant. The chain recombines TRBV6-4 with TRBJ1-5; no definite D call. From germline, CDR1 is MRHNA and CDR2 SNTAGT. The CDR3 has 15 amino acids. Between the trimmed V and J ends, which lost 6 bases and 2 bases, there was a span of 14 bases. The CDR3 DNA follows: TGTGCCAGCAGGATGACCTTCGCGGGCAATCAGCCCCAGCATTTT. It codes for CASRMTFAGNQPQHF.

Regarding this clonotype: This is likely an artifact of a read error, given a far larger clone one base away. The J gene is TRBJ2-5, the V gene TRBV7-2; 11 nucleotides align to TRBD2. CDR3 length: 15 amino acids. Germline values: CDR1 SGHTA, CDR2 FQGNSA. V was pared by 6 bases and J by 11 bases, with 14 bases of the junction left unmatched. This CDR3 reads CASSLLAGACDEQYF. Here the CDR3 DNA reads TGTGCCAGCAGTTTACTAGCGGGAGCTTGCGATGAGCAGTACTTC.

By share, this clonotype counts as medium-sized. The chain joins TRBV12-3 or TRBV12-4 to TRBJ2-3; 11 nucleotides match TRBD2. The CDR3 is 18 residues long. V shed 7 bases and J 1 base; nucleotides not matched to a gene: 13. The CDR3 region has the DNA TGTGCCAGCAATGAGGGACTAGCGGTATGGGCGGGCACAGATACGCAGTATTTT. It translates to CASNEGLAVWAGTDTQYF.

This clonotype was found many times. This rearrangement joins TRBV9 to TRBJ1-4, with D tentatively TRBD1 (6 bases). In germline, CDR1 is SGDLS, CDR2 YYNGEE. V lost 4 bases to trimming and J lost 0 bases, with 13 bases between them. This CDR3 comprises 16 residues. For the CDR3, the DNA is TGTGCCAGCAGCCCGAGGGGGTTTGCAACTAATGAAAAACTGTTTTTT. It encodes CASSPRGFATNEKLFF.

This clonotype has at least ten counts. This sequence joins TRBV2 and TRBJ2-7; 9 bases align to TRBD2. V lost 4 bases and J lost 4; bases outside the gene matches: 5. The CDR3 spans 14 residues. Germline-derived CDR1 and CDR2 are SNHLY and FYNNEI. CDR3 nucleotide sequence: TGTGCCAGCAGTGGCGGGAGGGCCGGTTACGAGCAGTACTTC. Protein product: CASSGGRAGYEQYF.

This clonotype was counted at least ten times. The rearrangement joins TRBV6-2 or TRBV6-3 to TRBJ2-1; TRBD1 matches 8 bases. Per germline, CDR1 MNHEY and CDR2 SVGEGT. CDR3 length equals 16 residues. Trimming at V came to 4 bases and at J to 9 bases, leaving 14 bases not matched to a gene. The CDR3 loop reads CASSSGPGQVVGEQFF. CDR3 DNA: TGTGCCAGCAGTTCCGGGCCGGGACAGGTGGTAGGTGAGCAGTTCTTC.

This clonotype was seen many times. A clone one base away is much larger, so this may be a read error. This chain uses TRBV2 with TRBJ1-2; D not resolved. Looked up from germline, CDR1 is SNHLY and CDR2 is FYNNEI. V gave up 9 bases and J gave up 5 bases, with 10 bases separating them. The CDR3 is made up of 11 amino acids. Here the CDR3 reads CARAREYGYTF. The CDR3 bases are TGTGCCAGGGCCCGGGAATATGGCTACACCTTC.

This clonotype is medium-sized (0.01 to 0.1%). This chain uses TRBV28 with TRBJ1-6, with 8 bases identical to TRBD1. This CDR3 comprises 18 residues. V shed 6 bases and J 10 bases; nucleotides not matched to a gene: 20. CDR1 MDHEN and CDR2 SYDVKM come from the germline V gene. As DNA, the CDR3 is TGTGCCAGCAGCCCGGGACAGGTATTAGTCAGGGGTCCGTCACCCCTCCACTTT. This gives the protein CASSPGQVLVRGPSPLHF.

Remarks on this clonotype: A far bigger clonotype differs at one base, so this is likely a read error. This chain uses TRBV28 with TRBJ1-4; D is undetermined. Germline CDR1 is MDHEN and CDR2 is SYDVKM. The CDR3 runs 15 residues. For the CDR3, the DNA is TGTGCCAGCAGTGGTTTGACAAAAACTAATAAAAAACTGTTTTTT. Residues: CASSGLTKTNKKLFF.

This clonotype has more than one count but fewer than ten. The chain is built from TRBV20-1 and TRBJ2-5; TRBD2 agrees at 7 bases. CDR1 and CDR2 from the germline V gene are DFQATT and SNEGSKA (reference sequence). Trimming removed 1 base from V and 2 bases from J; junction bases left unmatched: 7. CDR3 length: 15 residues. The DNA for the CDR3 is TGCAGTGCTAGAGGTGCCCTAGCGGATCAAGAGACCCAGTACTTC. Protein product: CSARGALADQETQYF.

This clonotype is categorized as medium-sized. This chain links TRBV7-2 with TRBJ1-2; no reliable D call. V was cut by 1 base and J by 3 bases, with 12 bases left in between. This CDR3 spans 15 amino acids. Germline V gene sequence: CDR1 SGHTA, CDR2 FQGNSA. CDR3 bases: TGTGCCAGCAGCTTAGGGGCACCCTATTACTATGGCTACACCTTC. Amino acid sequence: CASSLGAPYYYGYTF.

This chain connects TRBV20-1 to TRBJ2-7, with D possibly TRBD1 on 5 matching bases. This CDR3 region has 15 residues. CDR1 DFQATT and CDR2 SNEGSKA come from the germline V gene (reference sequence). V lost 0 bases, J lost 0 bases, and 12 bases lay in between. CDR3 bases: TGCAGTGCTAGAGATCATAGGGGTTTCTCCTACGAGCAGTACTTC. Its protein is CSARDHRGFSYEQYF.

The chain is built from TRBV27 and TRBJ2-5; the D gene is possibly TRBD1 (6 bases). Germline V gene data show CDR1 as MNHEY and CDR2 as SMNVEV (reference sequence). V was clipped by 8 bases and J by 4 bases, with 14 bases between them. This CDR3 is 13 amino acids long. CDR3 DNA: TGTGCCAGCGGGATAGGACAGTTAGAGACCCAGTACTTC. Its translation is CASGIGQLETQYF.

With respect to this clonotype: A far larger clone is one nucleotide away, so this likely arose from a read error. The chain uses TRBV6-8 and TRBJ2-7; TRBD2 is a possible D gene (5 bases). Trimming took 0 bases from V and 4 from J, leaving 16 bases between them. Germline assignment: CDR1 MNHGY and CDR2 SAAAGT. This CDR3 comprises 16 residues. In nucleotides, the CDR3 is TGTGCCAGCAGTTACTCCGGCGTCGGACCGGGGTACGAGCAGTACTTC. This encodes CASSYSGVGPGYEQYF.

The gene calls are TRBV9 and TRBJ2-1, with D possibly TRBD1 on 6 matching bases. The V end was cut by 0 bases, the J end by 9 bases, with 10 bases between. Per germline, CDR1 SGDLS and CDR2 YYNGEE. The CDR3 is 13 amino acids. The CDR3: CASSVGGLGEQFF. CDR3 bases: TGTGCCAGCAGCGTAGGGGGGCTTGGTGAGCAGTTCTTC.

By sample fraction, this clonotype is medium-sized. This chain connects TRBV20-1 to TRBJ2-2; D gene unclear. There are 12 residues in the CDR3. The germline CDR1 and CDR2 sequences are DFQATT and SNEGSKA (reference sequence). V was cut by 2 bases and J by 5 bases, with 6 bases left in between. The CDR3 bases are TGCAGTGCTAGACGGAAAACCGGGGAGCTGTTTTTT. This translates into CSARRKTGELFF.

Details on this clonotype: A read error is the likely source, as a far larger clone sits one nucleotide away. The chain couples TRBV7-9 to TRBJ2-1; unclear D gene. V lost 3 bases, J lost 2 bases, and 11 bases lay in between. The germline gives CDR1 SEHNR, CDR2 FQNEAQ (reference sequence). The CDR3 has 15 residues. The CDR3 reads CASSFDDLAYNEQFF. CDR3 DNA: TGTGCCAGCAGCTTTGATGACCTCGCCTACAATGAGCAGTTCTTC. Supplemented by reference TRBV7-9 and TRBJ2-1, the full variable domain reads DTGVSQNPRHKITKRGQNVTFRCDPISEHNRLYWYRQTLGQGPEFLTYFQNEAQLEKSRLLSDRFSAERPKGSFSTLEIQRTEQGDSAMYLCASSFDDLAYNEQFFGPGTRLTVL.

The CDR3 DNA is TGTGCCAGTAGAGACAGGGGGCGGAGAGATACGCAGTATTTT. This encodes CASRDRGRRDTQYF. The rearrangement joins TRBV19 to TRBJ2-3; 10 positions match TRBD1. CDR3 length: 14 residues. V lost 6 bases and J lost 5; bases outside the gene matches: 5. Germline-derived CDR1 and CDR2 are LNHDA and SQIVND (reference sequence).

The V gene is TRBV11-2, the J gene TRBJ2-5, with D possibly matching TRBD1 (6 bases). The CDR3 totals 15 residues. Germline CDR1 reads SGHAT; CDR2 reads FQNNGV. The V end was cut by 1 base, the J end by 5 bases, with 14 bases between. The CDR3 DNA is TGTGCCAGCAGCTTAGCTGCAGGGGCGCGGGAGACCCAGTACTTC. Protein: CASSLAAGARETQYF.

This clonotype has ten or more counts. The V and J genes are TRBV30 and TRBJ1-1; 7 nucleotides match TRBD1. The V segment lost 2 bases and the J segment 4 bases; nucleotides outside the gene matches: 4. The CDR3 is 13 residues long. CDR1 and CDR2 (germline): GTSNPN, SVGIG (reference sequence). CDR3 sequence: CAWSQQGPTEAFF. CDR3 nucleotide sequence: TGTGCCTGGAGTCAACAGGGGCCCACTGAAGCTTTCTTT.

In the case of this clonotype: A far larger clone differs by one base, so this is likely a read error. Written as DNA, the CDR3 is TGTGCCAGCAGAGAGGGATTCTACAATGAGCAGTACTTC. It yields the protein CASREGFYNEQYF. The chain is built from TRBV2 and TRBJ2-7, with D possibly being TRBD2 (5 bases). Per germline, CDR1 SNHLY and CDR2 FYNNEI. V lost 6 bases, J lost 7 bases, and 16 bases lay in between. The CDR3 contains 13 residues.

This chain links TRBV20-1 with TRBJ2-2; 7 bases match TRBD1. The length of the CDR3 is 15 residues. Germline CDR1 reads DFQATT; CDR2 reads SNEGSKA (reference sequence). The V and J ends lost 3 bases and 0 bases, in that order; junction bases with no gene match: 4. CDR3 nucleotides: TGCAGTGCTAGCGCGCAGGGGGCGAACACCGGGGAGCTGTTTTTT. This codes for CSASAQGANTGELFF.

The J gene is TRBJ2-1, the V gene TRBV7-9, with a weak D call TRBD2 (6 bases). Germline V gives CDR1 SEHNR, CDR2 FQNEAQ (reference sequence). Deletions cut 0 bases from V and 5 bases from J, with 8 bases between. The CDR3 consists of 14 residues. CDR3 in amino acids: CASSLAGGDNEQFF. CDR3 bases: TGTGCCAGCAGCTTAGCGGGAGGAGACAATGAGCAGTTCTTC.

The rearrangement links TRBV12-3 or TRBV12-4 to TRBJ1-3; D is unclear. CDR3 length: 14 amino acids. The germline V and J ends were trimmed by 5 bases and 0 bases, with 8 bases remaining between them. In nucleotides, the CDR3 is TGTGCCAGCAGTATCGGCTCCTCTGGAAACACCATATATTTT. Translation gives CASSIGSSGNTIYF.

On this clonotype itself: At one boundary the junction diverges from the germline segment, which might be a read error. The chain couples TRBV7-2 to TRBJ2-3; 9 bases fit TRBD1. Germline V gene sequence: CDR1 SGHTA, CDR2 FQGNSA. CDR3 length: 16 amino acids. The CDR3 sequence is CASSLEQGARTDKQYF. CDR3 DNA: TGTGCCAGCAGCTTGGAACAGGGGGCGAGAACAGATAAGCAGTATTTT.

About this clonotype itself: This sequence may be a read error, since a much larger clone differs from it by one base. The chain is built from TRBV11-2 and TRBJ2-3; no clear D. Germline V gene lookup returns CDR1 SGHAT and CDR2 FQNNGV. V lost 3 bases, J lost 5 bases, and 3 bases lay in between. CDR3 size: 11 residues. CDR3 in DNA: TGTGCCAGCAGCTTCGGAGATACGCAGTATTTT. Translating it yields CASSFGDTQYF.

In its sample, this clonotype was seen many times. The chain is built from TRBV10-3 and TRBJ2-7, with D tentatively TRBD2 (6 bases). The CDR3 runs 12 residues. V lost 8 bases and J 2 bases, leaving 10 bases between the germline ends. The germline gives CDR1 ENHRY, CDR2 SYGVKD. The CDR3 is CAISREPYEQYF. As DNA, the CDR3 is TGTGCCATCTCTCGGGAGCCCTACGAGCAGTACTTC.

Points on this clonotype: A far larger clone is one nucleotide away, so this likely arose from a read error. V is TRBV6-9 and J is TRBJ2-5; a possible D gene is TRBD1 (6 bases). Germline V gives CDR1 MNHGY, CDR2 SVAAGI. This CDR3 comprises 15 residues. Between the trimmed V and J ends, which lost 3 bases and 5 bases, there was a span of 16 bases. CDR3 sequence reads: CASSYGYREKETQYF. CDR3 DNA: TGTGCCAGCAGTTACGGGTACAGGGAGAAGGAGACCCAGTACTTC.

In its sample, this clonotype was seen many times. V gene TRBV10-2 combines with J gene TRBJ2-1; TRBD1 or TRBD2 may be the D gene (5 bases each). Per the germline V gene, CDR1 is WSHSY and CDR2 is SAAADI. Trimming took 4 bases from V and 6 from J, leaving 10 bases between them. This CDR3 has 13 residues. The CDR3 region has the DNA TGCGCCAGCAGTGCCACTAGGGGCAATGAGCAGTTCTTC. It yields the protein CASSATRGNEQFF.

This clonotype was observed many times. This chain connects TRBV30 to TRBJ2-7, with D possibly matching TRBD2 (5 bases). V dropped 5 bases and J dropped 0 bases, with 14 bases sitting between them. Germline lookup yields CDR1 GTSNPN and CDR2 SVGIG (reference sequence). CDR3 size: 14 residues. CDR3 coding DNA: TGTGCCTGGGGCGGGCAGGAGAGCTCCTACGAGCAGTACTTC. This codes for CAWGGQESSYEQYF.